This T cell receptor (beta chain) is drawn from a study of T cell responses to AZD1222 COVID-19 vaccine. Study outcomes and limitations: Recipients of two AZD1222 doses showed rising Spike-specific TCR breadth and depth. Donor demographics were predominantly white British with a female majority; clonal diversity may be underestimated. Repertoires were obtained only post-peak T cell response.

Regarding this clone: The antigen is undetermined.

Second doses were pooled across both intervals (about 4 or about 12 weeks). This CDR3 is 13 amino acids long. The V gene lost 5 bases and the J gene lost 4 bases, with 11 bases spanning the gap. Per germline, CDR1 SGHDN and CDR2 FVKESK. TCRdb's table, derived via immunoSEQ multiplex PCR, lists solely in-frame clones and lacks some. The data show 100,000 to 150,000 clones, with more than 65% seen just once and around a quarter held by the top ten. The chain recombines TRBV14 with TRBJ1-1; perhaps TRBD1 as D (5 bases). The starting material was peripheral blood, obtained 28 days after the second AZD1222 dose. This receptor was obtained from an adult who received the AZD1222 COVID-19 vaccine. CDR3 nucleotide sequence: TGTGCCAGCAGCGAGGGGACGGGCACTGAAGCTTTCTTT. Its translation is CASSEGTGTEAFF.